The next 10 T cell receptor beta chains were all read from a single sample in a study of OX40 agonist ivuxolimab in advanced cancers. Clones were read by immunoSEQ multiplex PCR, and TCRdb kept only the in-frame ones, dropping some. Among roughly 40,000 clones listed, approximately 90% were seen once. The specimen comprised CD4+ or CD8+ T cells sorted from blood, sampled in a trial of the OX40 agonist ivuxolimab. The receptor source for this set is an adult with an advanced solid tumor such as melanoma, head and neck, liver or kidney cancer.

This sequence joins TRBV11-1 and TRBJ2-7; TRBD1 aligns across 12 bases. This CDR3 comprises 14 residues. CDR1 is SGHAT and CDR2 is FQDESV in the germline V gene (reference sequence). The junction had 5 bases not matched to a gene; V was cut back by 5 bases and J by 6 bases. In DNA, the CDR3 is TGTGCCAGCAGCAACCGGGACAGGGGGCCCGAGCAGTACTTC. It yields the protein CASSNRDRGPEQYF.

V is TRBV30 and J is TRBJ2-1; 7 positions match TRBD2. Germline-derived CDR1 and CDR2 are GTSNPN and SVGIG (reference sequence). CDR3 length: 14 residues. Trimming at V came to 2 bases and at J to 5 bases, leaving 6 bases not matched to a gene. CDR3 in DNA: TGTGCCTGGAGTCGGAGCGGGGCCCACAATGAGCAGTTCTTC. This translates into CAWSRSGAHNEQFF. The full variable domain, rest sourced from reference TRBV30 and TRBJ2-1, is SQTIHQWPATLVQPVGSPLSLECTVEGTSNPNLYWYRQAAGRGLQLLFYSVGIGQISSEVPQNLSASRPQDRQFILSSKKLLLSDSGFYLCAWSRSGAHNEQFFGPGTRLTVL.

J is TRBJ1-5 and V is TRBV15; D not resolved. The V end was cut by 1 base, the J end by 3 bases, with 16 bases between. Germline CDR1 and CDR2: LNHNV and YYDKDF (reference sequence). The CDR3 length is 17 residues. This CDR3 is CATSRVPLNPHNQPQHF. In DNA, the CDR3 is TGTGCCACCAGCAGAGTCCCTTTGAACCCCCACAATCAGCCCCAGCATTTT.

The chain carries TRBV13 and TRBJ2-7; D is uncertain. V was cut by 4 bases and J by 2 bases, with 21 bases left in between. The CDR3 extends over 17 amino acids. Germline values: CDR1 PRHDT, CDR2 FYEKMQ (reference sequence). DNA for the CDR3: TGTGCCAGCAGCTCCACATCCGGACCAGAGATGGCCTACGAGCAGTACTTC. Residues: CASSSTSGPEMAYEQYF.

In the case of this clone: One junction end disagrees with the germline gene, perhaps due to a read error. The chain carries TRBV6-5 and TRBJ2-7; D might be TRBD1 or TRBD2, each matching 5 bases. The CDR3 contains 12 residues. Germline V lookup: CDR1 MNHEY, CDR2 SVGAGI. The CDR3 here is CASTGTDYVQYF. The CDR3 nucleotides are TGTGCCAGCACCGGGACCGATTACGTGCAGTACTTC.

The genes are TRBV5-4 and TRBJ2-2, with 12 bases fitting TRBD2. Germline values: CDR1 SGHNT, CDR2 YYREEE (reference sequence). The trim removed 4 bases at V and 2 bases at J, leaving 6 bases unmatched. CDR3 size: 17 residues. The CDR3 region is CASSPDGLAGNTGELFF. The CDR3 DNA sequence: TGTGCCAGCAGCCCTGACGGACTAGCGGGAAACACCGGGGAGCTGTTTTTT.

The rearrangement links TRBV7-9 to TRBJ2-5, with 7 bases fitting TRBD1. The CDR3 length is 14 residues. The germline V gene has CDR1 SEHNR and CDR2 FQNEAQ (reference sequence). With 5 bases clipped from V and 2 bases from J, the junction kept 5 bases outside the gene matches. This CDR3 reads CASSPGQLQETQYF. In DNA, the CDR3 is TGTGCCAGCAGCCCGGGACAGCTACAAGAGACCCAGTACTTC.

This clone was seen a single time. The CDR3 spells CAWGPLGMLTTQYF. DNA for the CDR3: TGTGCCTGGGGACCTTTGGGGATGTTAACTACGCAGTATTTT. The chain carries TRBV30 and TRBJ2-3; D unclear. CDR1 and CDR2 (germline): GTSNPN, SVGIG (reference sequence). V lost 5 bases to trimming and J lost 8 bases, with 20 bases between them. The CDR3 is 14 residues long.

The CDR3 spells CASSYGPLYEQYF. CDR3 bases: TGTGCCAGTAGTTACGGGCCACTCTACGAGCAGTACTTC. V gene TRBV19 combines with J gene TRBJ2-7; D is ambiguous. V lost 5 bases and J 3 bases, leaving 11 bases between the germline ends. The CDR3 has 13 residues. Germline V CDR1 and CDR2: LNHDA, SQIVND (reference sequence).

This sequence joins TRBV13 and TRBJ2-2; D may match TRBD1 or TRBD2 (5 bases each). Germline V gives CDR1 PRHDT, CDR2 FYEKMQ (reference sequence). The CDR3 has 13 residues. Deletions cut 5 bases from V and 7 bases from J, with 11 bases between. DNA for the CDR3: TGTGCCAGCAGCCCTAGGGACGGCGGGGAGCTGTTTTTT. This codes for CASSPRDGGELFF.